The clone carrying this T cell receptor (beta chain) has just a few counts. These data come from a study of metastatic and nonmetastatic thyroid tumors. Study as a whole: Both malignant and benign thyroid patients supplied peripheral blood and tumor or nodule tissue samples, across which the repertoires of these patients were then compared.

Before thyroid surgery, none of the patients had received any treatment. Original processing notes: For papillary thyroid cancer, a distant-metastasis classifier was constructed from CDR3 differences observed across clinicopathological groups. TCRdb re-analyzed the PCR reads using MiXCR. These V and J calls are TCRdb output, not the study's own analysis. The data contain over 25,000 clones, 15% of them singletons. Trimming at V came to 0 bases and at J to 6 bases, leaving 10 bases not matched to a gene. The CDR3 sequence is 16 residues long. Germline V gene sequence: CDR1 MNHEY, CDR2 SVGEGT. Sequenced: blood. The chain has TRBV6-2 or TRBV6-3 and TRBJ2-7; 8 nucleotides align to TRBD2. This receptor was obtained from a female donor with papillary thyroid cancer or a benign thyroid nodule (not recorded which). Some clones in this sample may be carry-over from other donors' samples. The CDR3 reads CASSYSSGLEFGEQYF. For the CDR3, the DNA is TGTGCCAGCAGTTACTCATCGGGACTAGAGTTCGGCGAGCAGTACTTC.